Below, one TCR beta chain is given with its context. The antigen remains unidentified. Only in-frame clones appear in the TCRdb table, and some are missing; sequencing was by immunoSEQ multiplex PCR. The sample shows over 110,000 clones, roughly 89% of them seen only once. The sample is drawn from a study of T cell responses to AZD1222 COVID-19 vaccine. Findings of the study overall: Breadth and depth of Spike-specific TCRs rose after two AZD1222 doses. The donor group comprised mostly white British people and more females; the analysis possibly underestimated clonal diversity.

The junction had 14 bases not matched to a gene; V was cut back by 8 bases and J by 0 bases. This CDR3 is built from 18 residues. Looked up from germline, CDR1 is LNHDA and CDR2 is SQIVND (reference sequence). This TCR derives from an adult in good health. The J gene is TRBJ1-5, the V gene TRBV19; 9 bases agree with TRBD1. The source material was peripheral blood, sampled on day 0 of AZD1222 vaccination. The CDR3 region is CASGRRQGDLSSNQPQHF. The CDR3, as DNA: TGTGCCAGTGGACGAAGACAGGGGGATTTATCTAGCAATCAGCCCCAGCATTTT.